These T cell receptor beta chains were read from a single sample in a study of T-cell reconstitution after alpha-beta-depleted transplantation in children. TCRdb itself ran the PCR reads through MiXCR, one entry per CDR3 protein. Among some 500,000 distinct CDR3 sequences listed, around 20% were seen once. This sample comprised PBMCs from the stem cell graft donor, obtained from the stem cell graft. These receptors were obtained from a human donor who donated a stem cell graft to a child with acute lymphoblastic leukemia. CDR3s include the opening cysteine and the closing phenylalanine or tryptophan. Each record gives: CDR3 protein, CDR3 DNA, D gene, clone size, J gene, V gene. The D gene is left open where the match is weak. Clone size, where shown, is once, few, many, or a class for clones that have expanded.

cdr3_aa: CASSSTTMEVPPFYEQYF; cdr3_nt: TGTGCCAGCAGCTCTACGACAATGGAGGTGCCTCCCTTCTACGAGCAGTACTTC; d_call: .; clone_size: .; j_call: TRBJ2-7; v_call: TRBV13
cdr3_aa: CASSPPGTANTEAFF; cdr3_nt: TGTGCCAGCTCACCACCAGGGACGGCCAACACTGAAGCTTTCTTT; d_call: .; clone_size: few; j_call: TRBJ1-1; v_call: TRBV18
cdr3_aa: CASTGAGGYEQYF; cdr3_nt: TGTGCCAGCACCGGGGCGGGAGGTTACGAGCAGTACTTC; d_call: TRBD2; clone_size: .; j_call: TRBJ2-7; v_call: TRBV3-1
cdr3_aa: CASSGASGREYNEQFF; cdr3_nt: TGTGCCAGCAGCGGCGCTAGCGGGAGGGAATACAATGAGCAGTTCTTC; d_call: TRBD2; clone_size: few; j_call: TRBJ2-1; v_call: TRBV9
cdr3_aa: CASSRETGADTQYF; cdr3_nt: TGCGCCAGCAGCCGTGAGACAGGGGCAGATACGCAGTATTTT; d_call: TRBD1; clone_size: .; j_call: TRBJ2-3; v_call: TRBV5-1
cdr3_aa: CASSTGQANSGANVLTF; cdr3_nt: TGTGCCAGTAGTACCGGTCAGGCGAACTCTGGGGCCAACGTCCTGACTTTC; d_call: .; clone_size: few; j_call: TRBJ2-6; v_call: TRBV19
cdr3_aa: CASSLGGTPSYEQYF; cdr3_nt: TGTGCCAGCAGCTTAGGTGGAACGCCATCCTACGAGCAGTACTTC; d_call: .; clone_size: few; j_call: TRBJ2-7; v_call: TRBV13
cdr3_aa: CASSLVETSYEQYF; cdr3_nt: TGTGCCAGCAGTTTAGTGGAGACAAGCTACGAGCAGTACTTC; d_call: .; clone_size: .; j_call: TRBJ2-7; v_call: TRBV12-3/TRBV12-4
cdr3_aa: CASSLSGTSGELFF; cdr3_nt: TGCGCCAGCAGCTTATCAGGCACCTCCGGGGAGCTGTTTTTT; d_call: .; clone_size: .; j_call: TRBJ2-2; v_call: TRBV5-1
cdr3_aa: CASSPRGFDTGELFF; cdr3_nt: TGTGCCAGTAGTCCTCGGGGGTTCGACACCGGGGAGCTGTTTTTT; d_call: .; clone_size: .; j_call: TRBJ2-2; v_call: TRBV19
cdr3_aa: CSARPSGMASFYNEQFF; cdr3_nt: TGCAGTGCTCGGCCTAGCGGCATGGCTAGCTTCTACAATGAGCAGTTCTTC; d_call: TRBD2; clone_size: .; j_call: TRBJ2-1; v_call: TRBV20-1
cdr3_aa: CASSTEAFF; cdr3_nt: TGCGCCAGCAGCACTGAAGCTTTCTTT; d_call: .; clone_size: .; j_call: TRBJ1-1; v_call: TRBV5-1
cdr3_aa: CASSFGGEAYEQYF; cdr3_nt: TGTGCCAGCAGTTTCGGGGGAGAGGCCTACGAGCAGTACTTC; d_call: .; clone_size: few; j_call: TRBJ2-7; v_call: TRBV12-3/TRBV12-4
cdr3_aa: CASSLLQTLYNEQFF; cdr3_nt: TGTGCCAGCAGCTTGTTACAGACCCTCTACAATGAGCAGTTCTTC; d_call: .; clone_size: .; j_call: TRBJ2-1; v_call: TRBV5-6
cdr3_aa: CASSRQGDSGNTIYF; cdr3_nt: TGCGCCAGCAGCCGACAGGGGGACTCTGGAAACACCATATATTTT; d_call: TRBD1; clone_size: few; j_call: TRBJ1-3; v_call: TRBV5-1
cdr3_aa: CSASDRGKNEQFF; cdr3_nt: TGCAGTGCTTCGGACAGGGGAAAAAATGAGCAGTTCTTC; d_call: TRBD1; clone_size: .; j_call: TRBJ2-1; v_call: TRBV20-1
cdr3_aa: CSGLTTGTANTGELFF; cdr3_nt: TGCAGTGGCCTTACCACCGGGACAGCGAACACCGGGGAGCTGTTTTTT; d_call: TRBD1; clone_size: few; j_call: TRBJ2-2; v_call: TRBV20-1
cdr3_aa: CASSAWTGDDSPLHF; cdr3_nt: TGCGCCAGCAGCGCATGGACAGGGGACGATTCACCCCTCCACTTT; d_call: TRBD1; clone_size: many; j_call: TRBJ1-6; v_call: TRBV5-1
cdr3_aa: CASRGTSVGETQYF; cdr3_nt: TGCGCCAGCCGAGGGACTAGCGTCGGAGAGACCCAGTACTTC; d_call: TRBD2; clone_size: few; j_call: TRBJ2-5; v_call: TRBV5-1
cdr3_aa: CASSYAGQGYEQYF; cdr3_nt: TGTGCCAGCAGTTACGCGGGACAGGGCTACGAGCAGTACTTC; d_call: TRBD1; clone_size: .; j_call: TRBJ2-7; v_call: TRBV6-5
cdr3_aa: CASSVNPTPNNSPLHF; cdr3_nt: TGTGCCAGCAGCGTTAACCCGACACCTAATAATTCACCCCTCCACTTT; d_call: .; clone_size: .; j_call: TRBJ1-6; v_call: TRBV9
cdr3_aa: CASSPAATGLEGYTF; cdr3_nt: TGTGCCAGCAGTCCCGCGGCCACAGGGCTCGAGGGCTACACCTTC; d_call: .; clone_size: .; j_call: TRBJ1-2; v_call: TRBV12-3/TRBV12-4
cdr3_aa: CASSYGSGVFYEQYF; cdr3_nt: TGTGCCAGCAGTTACGGCTCGGGAGTGTTTTACGAGCAGTACTTC; d_call: .; clone_size: .; j_call: TRBJ2-7; v_call: TRBV6-5
cdr3_aa: CASSDSERGRRNTEAFF; cdr3_nt: TGTGCCAGCAGCGACTCAGAAAGGGGTCGGAGGAACACTGAAGCTTTCTTT; d_call: .; clone_size: .; j_call: TRBJ1-1; v_call: TRBV7-2
cdr3_aa: CASSLTSDRSTEAFF; cdr3_nt: TGTGCCAGCAGCCTGACGTCAGACAGGAGCACTGAAGCTTTCTTT; d_call: .; clone_size: few; j_call: TRBJ1-1; v_call: TRBV4-2
cdr3_aa: CASSLAGSEAFF; cdr3_nt: TGCGCCAGCAGCTTGGCGGGGTCTGAAGCTTTCTTT; d_call: .; clone_size: many; j_call: TRBJ1-1; v_call: TRBV5-1
cdr3_aa: CASSLGGRLSSYNEQFF; cdr3_nt: TGCGCCAGCAGCTTGGGGGGCCGGCTTAGCTCCTACAATGAGCAGTTCTTC; d_call: .; clone_size: .; j_call: TRBJ2-1; v_call: TRBV5-1
cdr3_aa: CASSLVAGRDTGELFF; cdr3_nt: TGCGCCAGCAGCTTGGTTGCGGGAAGGGACACCGGGGAGCTGTTTTTT; d_call: .; clone_size: .; j_call: TRBJ2-2; v_call: TRBV5-1
cdr3_aa: CASSMGMAGLNTDTQYF; cdr3_nt: TGTGCCAGTAGTATGGGGATGGCAGGCCTTAACACAGATACGCAGTATTTT; d_call: .; clone_size: few; j_call: TRBJ2-3; v_call: TRBV19
cdr3_aa: CASSRHEAETQYF; cdr3_nt: TGTGCCAGCTCACGACATGAAGCCGAGACCCAGTACTTC; d_call: .; clone_size: .; j_call: TRBJ2-5; v_call: TRBV18
cdr3_aa: CASSLDRDATGELFF; cdr3_nt: TGTGCCAGCAGCTTGGACAGGGACGCCACCGGGGAGCTGTTTTTT; d_call: TRBD1; clone_size: few; j_call: TRBJ2-2; v_call: TRBV11-2